The TCR beta chain described here comes from a study of blood T cell repertoires in COVID-19. Method: immunoSEQ multiplex PCR; TCRdb's copy keeps in-frame clones and lacks some. The sample has tens of thousands of clones, 90% seen once. This receptor was taken from a middle-aged man with COVID-19, enrolled during active disease. The sample taken for sequencing was peripheral blood.

The CDR3 region has the DNA TGTGCCAGCTCACCATGGACAGGGGTGAACACTGAAGCTTTCTTT. It translates to CASSPWTGVNTEAFF. J is TRBJ1-1 and V is TRBV18, with TRBD1 identical over 9 bases. Trimming took 2 bases from V and 0 from J; bases not matched to a gene: 1. The CDR3 has 15 residues. CDR1 and CDR2 (germline): KGHSH, LQKENI.